What follows are 15 T cell receptor beta chains derived from one specimen sequenced in a study of blood T cell repertoires in COVID-19. Assay used: immunoSEQ multiplex PCR; TCRdb lists only in-frame clones, some missing. The table lists about 34,000 clones, 75% to 90% of them singletons, with 11% to 15% in the top ten. The sequenced material came from peripheral blood. The receptors were gathered from a man in his sixties with active COVID-19.

The chain carries TRBV5-4 and TRBJ2-7, with TRBD2 as a possible D gene (5 bases). Germline V CDR1 and CDR2: SGHNT, YYREEE (reference sequence). Trimming took off 1 base at V and 4 bases at J, with 15 bases between the two ends. The CDR3 contains 15 residues. The CDR3 DNA reads as TGTGCCAGCAGCTTGTCGGGCGGTCGGGGATACGAGCAGTACTTC. Amino acids: CASSLSGGRGYEQYF.

By frequency in the sample, this clone is medium-sized. The chain combines TRBV15 with TRBJ2-1, with D possibly being TRBD2 (6 bases). V was cut by 6 bases and J by 10 bases, with 16 bases left in between. The CDR3 is 13 residues long. The germline gives CDR1 LNHNV, CDR2 YYDKDF (reference sequence). The CDR3 loop reads CATSRRGVGEQFF. CDR3 DNA sequence: TGTGCCACCAGTAGACGCGGGGTGGGAGAGCAGTTCTTC.

This chain connects TRBV10-3 to TRBJ2-1; D may be TRBD1 (6 bases). Deletions cut 6 bases from V and 6 bases from J, with 15 bases between. Germline CDR1 is ENHRY and CDR2 is SYGVKD. The CDR3 is 14 residues long. The chain's CDR3 is CAIRAHGTSNEQFF. In nucleotides, the CDR3 is TGTGCCATCAGAGCCCACGGGACAAGCAATGAGCAGTTCTTC.

The gene calls are TRBV4-2 and TRBJ2-1, with D tentatively TRBD2 (6 bases). The germline V gene has CDR1 LGHNA and CDR2 YNFKEQ. This CDR3 has 17 amino acids. V was trimmed by 4 bases and J by 0 bases, leaving 16 bases between them. CDR3 bases: TGTGCCAGCAGCCCCCTCGGTGCGGGGAGCTCCTACAATGAGCAGTTCTTC. Protein sequence: CASSPLGAGSSYNEQFF.

This chain links TRBV15 with TRBJ2-1, with TRBD2 identical over 8 bases. Trimming took 3 bases from V and 8 from J; bases not matched to a gene: 9. Germline CDR1 LNHNV, CDR2 YYDKDF (reference sequence). This CDR3 is built from 15 residues. The CDR3 reads CATSSRAGAGDEQFF. The CDR3 coding sequence is TGTGCCACCAGCAGCCGAGCGGGAGCGGGGGATGAGCAGTTCTTC.

This clone was seen only once. The rearrangement links TRBV27 to TRBJ2-5; 14 positions match TRBD2. This CDR3 has 17 residues. The trim removed 6 bases at V and 5 bases at J, leaving 11 bases unmatched. The germline gives CDR1 MNHEY, CDR2 SMNVEV (reference sequence). The CDR3 sequence is CASSPMRLAGGWETQYF. CDR3 DNA: TGTGCCAGCAGCCCAATGAGACTAGCGGGAGGGTGGGAGACCCAGTACTTC.

The gene calls are TRBV28 and TRBJ2-2; TRBD2 might be the D (6 bases). Germline lookup yields CDR1 MDHEN and CDR2 SYDVKM. The length of the CDR3 is 15 residues. V lost 4 bases, J lost 0 bases, and 9 bases lay in between. CDR3 protein: CASSSEGTNTGELFF. CDR3 coding DNA: TGTGCCAGCAGTTCGGAGGGGACGAACACCGGGGAGCTGTTTTTT.

This clone is a singleton in its sample. The rearrangement joins TRBV24-1 to TRBJ2-1; tentative D call: TRBD2 (5 bases). V lost 4 bases and J lost 7, with 13 bases in between. The CDR3 length is 14 residues. Germline-derived CDR1 and CDR2 are KGHDR and SFDVKD. CDR3 coding DNA: TGTGCCACCAGTGAACCACCGGACTCGAATGAGCAGTTCTTC. Protein: CATSEPPDSNEQFF.

This chain joins TRBV9 and TRBJ2-2; possibly TRBD2 for D (7 bases). CDR3 size: 16 residues. Germline-derived CDR1 and CDR2 are SGDLS and YYNGEE. V was clipped by 6 bases and J by 2 bases, with 17 bases between them. Here the CDR3 DNA reads TGTGCCAGCACTAGGGGGAGCGGGACTAACACCGGGGAGCTGTTTTTT. Protein sequence: CASTRGSGTNTGELFF.

In nucleotides, the CDR3 is TGTGCCAGCTCACCAAATATCGGGGGAAACACCATATATTTT. It codes for CASSPNIGGNTIYF. This chain joins TRBV18 and TRBJ1-3; D not resolved. The CDR3 has 14 amino acids. V was cut by 2 bases and J by 4 bases, with 9 bases left in between. Germline V CDR1 and CDR2: KGHSH, LQKENI. Together with reference TRBV18 and TRBJ1-3, the CDR3 gives the full variable domain: NAGVMQNPRHLVRRRGQEARLRCSPMKGHSHVYWYRQLPEEGLKFMVYLQKENIIDESGMPKERFSAEFPKEGPSILRIQQVVRGDSAAYFCASSPNIGGNTIYFGEGSWLTVV.

V and J are TRBV9 and TRBJ2-7, with 8 bases matching TRBD1. The V and J ends lost 5 bases and 2 bases, in that order; junction bases with no gene match: 6. The CDR3 contains 14 residues. Germline values: CDR1 SGDLS, CDR2 YYNGEE. CDR3 in amino acids: CASRYWDRTYEQYF. CDR3 coding DNA: TGTGCCAGCAGATACTGGGACAGGACCTACGAGCAGTACTTC.

The chain links TRBV6-2 or TRBV6-3 to TRBJ2-5; TRBD2 is a possible D gene (5 bases). CDR3 length equals 16 residues. The germline V and J ends were trimmed by 4 bases and 0 bases, with 15 bases remaining between them. Germline V gene lookup returns CDR1 MNHEY and CDR2 SVGEGT. The DNA of the CDR3 is TGTGCCAGCAGTTTTGAGCGGACCATGTACCAAGAGACCCAGTACTTC. Translation: CASSFERTMYQETQYF.

The CDR3 sequence is CASSLVSDRGYEQYF. CDR3 nucleotide sequence: TGTGCCAGCAGCTTAGTGTCGGACAGGGGCTACGAGCAGTACTTC. The gene calls are TRBV7-2 and TRBJ2-7; 9 bases line up with TRBD1. The J segment lost 3 bases and the V segment lost 1 base, leaving 4 bases of the junction unmatched. The CDR3 has 15 residues. Germline V lookup: CDR1 SGHTA, CDR2 FQGNSA.

This chain joins TRBV5-1 and TRBJ2-1; 7 nucleotides line up with TRBD2. J gave up 9 bases and V 6 bases, and 15 bases lay outside the gene matches. In germline, CDR1 is SGHRS, CDR2 YFSETQ. The CDR3 is 15 residues long. CDR3 sequence reads: CASTQREGSGSEQFF. The CDR3, as DNA: TGCGCCAGCACCCAGAGGGAGGGTTCGGGCAGTGAGCAGTTCTTC.

The J gene is TRBJ1-1, the V gene TRBV7-9, with D unclear. This CDR3 has 14 amino acids. Germline-derived CDR1 and CDR2 are SEHNR and FQNEAQ (reference sequence). The V end was cut by 5 bases, the J end by 2 bases, with 12 bases between. CDR3 coding DNA: TGTGCCAGCAGCACACCCTGGAGTAACACTGAAGCTTTCTTT. Protein: CASSTPWSNTEAFF.